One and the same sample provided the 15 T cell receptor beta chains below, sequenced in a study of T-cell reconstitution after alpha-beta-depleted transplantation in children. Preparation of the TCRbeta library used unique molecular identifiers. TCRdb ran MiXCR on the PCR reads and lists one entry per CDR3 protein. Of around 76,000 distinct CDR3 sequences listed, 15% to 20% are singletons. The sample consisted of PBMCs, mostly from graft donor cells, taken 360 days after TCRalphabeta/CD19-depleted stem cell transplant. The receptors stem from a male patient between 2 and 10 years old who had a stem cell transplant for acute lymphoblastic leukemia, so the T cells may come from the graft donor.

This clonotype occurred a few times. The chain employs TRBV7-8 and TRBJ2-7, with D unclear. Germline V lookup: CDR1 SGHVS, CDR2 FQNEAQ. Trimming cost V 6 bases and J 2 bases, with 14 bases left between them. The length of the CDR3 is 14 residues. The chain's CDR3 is CASSKRLPTYEQYF. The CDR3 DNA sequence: TGTGCCAGCAGTAAACGACTTCCTACCTACGAGCAGTACTTC.

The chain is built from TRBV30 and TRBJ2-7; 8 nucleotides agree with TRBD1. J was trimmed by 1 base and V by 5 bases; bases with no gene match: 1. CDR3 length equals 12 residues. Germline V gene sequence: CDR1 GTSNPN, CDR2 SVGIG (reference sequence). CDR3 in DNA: TGTGCCTGGGGGACAGGTTCCTACGAGCAGTACTTC. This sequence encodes CAWGTGSYEQYF.

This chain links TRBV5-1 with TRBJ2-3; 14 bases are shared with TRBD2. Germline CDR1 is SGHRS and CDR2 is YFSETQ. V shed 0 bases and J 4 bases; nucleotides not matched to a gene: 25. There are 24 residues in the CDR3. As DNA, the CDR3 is TGCGCCAGCAGCTTGGCCCTTGGACAGGGGAATAAGGGACTAGCGGGAGAGCCGGCAGATACGCAGTATTTT. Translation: CASSLALGQGNKGLAGEPADTQYF.

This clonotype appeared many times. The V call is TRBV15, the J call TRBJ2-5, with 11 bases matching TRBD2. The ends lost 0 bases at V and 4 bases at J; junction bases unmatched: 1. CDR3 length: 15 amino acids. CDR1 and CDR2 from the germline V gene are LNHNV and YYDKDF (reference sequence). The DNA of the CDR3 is TGTGCCACCAGCAGAGATCTAGCGGGAGGAGAGACCCAGTACTTC. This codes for CATSRDLAGGETQYF.

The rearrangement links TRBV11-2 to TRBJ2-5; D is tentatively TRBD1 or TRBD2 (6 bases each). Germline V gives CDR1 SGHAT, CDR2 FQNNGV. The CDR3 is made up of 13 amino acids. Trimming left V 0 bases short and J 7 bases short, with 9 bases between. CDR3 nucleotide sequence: TGTGCCAGCAGCTTAGATTCGGGGGCGACCCAGTACTTC. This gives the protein CASSLDSGATQYF.

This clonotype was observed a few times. The CDR3 DNA is TGTGCCAGCAGCCGCAGCTACTCTGGAAACACCATATATTTT. Its translation: CASSRSYSGNTIYF. The rearrangement links TRBV4-2 to TRBJ1-3; D is ambiguous. This CDR3 has 14 residues. Germline CDR1 and CDR2: LGHNA and YNFKEQ. The germline V and J ends were trimmed by 4 bases and 0 bases, with 7 bases remaining between them.

This chain's CDR3 is CASSKGGTSGRPNYNEQFF. In DNA form, the CDR3 reads TGTGCCAGCAGCAAGGGGGGGACTAGCGGGAGACCCAACTACAATGAGCAGTTCTTC. The chain employs TRBV21-1 and TRBJ2-1; the listed D gene, TRBD2, was not tested against the DNA. TRBV21-1 is tagged as a pseudogene. This CDR3 contains 19 residues.

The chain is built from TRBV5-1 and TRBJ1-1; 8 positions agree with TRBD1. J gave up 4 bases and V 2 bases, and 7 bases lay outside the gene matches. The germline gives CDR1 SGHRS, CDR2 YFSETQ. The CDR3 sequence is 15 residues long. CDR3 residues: CASSFSRTGLTEAFF. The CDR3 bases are TGCGCCAGCAGCTTCTCCCGGACAGGGCTCACTGAAGCTTTCTTT.

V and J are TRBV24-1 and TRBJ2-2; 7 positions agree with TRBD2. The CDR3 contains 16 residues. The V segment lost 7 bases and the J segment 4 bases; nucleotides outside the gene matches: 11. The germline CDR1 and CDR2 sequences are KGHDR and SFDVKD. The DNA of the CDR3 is TGTGCCACCAGAGTGAAACCGGGACTACTCACCGGGGAGCTGTTTTTT. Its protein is CATRVKPGLLTGELFF.

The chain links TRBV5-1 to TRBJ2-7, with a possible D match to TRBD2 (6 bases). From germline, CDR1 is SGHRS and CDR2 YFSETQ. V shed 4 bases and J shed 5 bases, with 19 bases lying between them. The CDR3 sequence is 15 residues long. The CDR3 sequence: CASSPSGFGRDEQYF. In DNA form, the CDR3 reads TGCGCCAGCAGCCCGTCAGGCTTCGGGAGAGACGAGCAGTACTTC.

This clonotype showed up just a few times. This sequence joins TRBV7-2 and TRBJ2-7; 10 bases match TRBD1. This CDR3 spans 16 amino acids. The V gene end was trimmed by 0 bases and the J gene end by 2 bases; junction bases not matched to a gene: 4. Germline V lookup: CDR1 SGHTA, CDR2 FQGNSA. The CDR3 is CASSLATGTGAYEQYF. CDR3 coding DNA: TGTGCCAGCAGCTTAGCTACCGGGACAGGGGCCTACGAGCAGTACTTC.

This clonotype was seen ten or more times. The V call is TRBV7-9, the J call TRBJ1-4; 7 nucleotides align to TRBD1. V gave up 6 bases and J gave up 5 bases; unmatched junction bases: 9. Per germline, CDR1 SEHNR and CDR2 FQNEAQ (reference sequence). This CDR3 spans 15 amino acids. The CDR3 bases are TGTGCCAGCAGGCGATTCCGGGACAGAAATGAAAAACTGTTTTTT. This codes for CASRRFRDRNEKLFF. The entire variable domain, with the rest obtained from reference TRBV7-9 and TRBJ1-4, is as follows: DTGVSQNPRHKITKRGQNVTFRCDPISEHNRLYWYRQTLGQGPEFLTYFQNEAQLEKSRLLSDRFSAERPKGSFSTLEIQRTEQGDSAMYLCASRRFRDRNEKLFFGSGTQLSVL.

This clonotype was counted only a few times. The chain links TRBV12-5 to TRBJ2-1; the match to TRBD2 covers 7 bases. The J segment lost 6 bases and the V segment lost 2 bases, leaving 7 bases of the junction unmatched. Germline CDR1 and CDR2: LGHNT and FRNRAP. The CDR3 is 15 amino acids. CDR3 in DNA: TGTGCTAGTGGTTTGTTGCGGGAGTTGAGCAATGAGCAGTTCTTC. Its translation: CASGLLRELSNEQFF.

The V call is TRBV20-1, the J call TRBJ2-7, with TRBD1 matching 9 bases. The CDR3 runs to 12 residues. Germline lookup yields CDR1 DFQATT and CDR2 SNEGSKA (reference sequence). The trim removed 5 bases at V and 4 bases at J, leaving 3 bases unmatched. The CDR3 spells CSAGGQGYEQYF. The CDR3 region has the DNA TGCAGTGCTGGGGGACAGGGTTACGAGCAGTACTTC.

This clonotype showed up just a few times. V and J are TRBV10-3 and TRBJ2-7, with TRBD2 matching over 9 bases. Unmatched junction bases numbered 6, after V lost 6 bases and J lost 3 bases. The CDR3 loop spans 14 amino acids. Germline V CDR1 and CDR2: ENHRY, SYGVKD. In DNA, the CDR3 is TGTGCCATCAGCCCGACTAGCGGCAGCTACGAGCAGTACTTC. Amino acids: CAISPTSGSYEQYF.